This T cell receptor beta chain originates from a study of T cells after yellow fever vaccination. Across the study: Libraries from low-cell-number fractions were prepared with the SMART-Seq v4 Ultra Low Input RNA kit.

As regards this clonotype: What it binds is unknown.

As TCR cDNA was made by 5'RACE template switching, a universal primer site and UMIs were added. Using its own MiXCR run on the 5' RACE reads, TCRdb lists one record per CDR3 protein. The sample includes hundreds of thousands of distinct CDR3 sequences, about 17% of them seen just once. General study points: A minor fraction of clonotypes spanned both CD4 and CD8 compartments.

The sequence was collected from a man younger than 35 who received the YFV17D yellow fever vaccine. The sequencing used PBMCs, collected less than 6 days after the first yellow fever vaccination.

This CDR3 is CASSVVGQGGGTEAFF. DNA for the CDR3: TGTGCCAGCAGCGTAGTGGGACAGGGAGGGGGCACTGAAGCTTTCTTT. The J gene is TRBJ1-1, the V gene TRBV9; TRBD1 aligns across 9 bases. CDR1 is SGDLS, CDR2 YYNGEE, per germline. The CDR3 is 16 amino acids. Germline trimming cut 0 bases from V and 4 bases from J; bases unmatched to any gene: 7.